The entry below describes one T cell receptor beta chain. V was pared by 7 bases and J by 4 bases, with 16 bases between. The CDR3 loop spans 14 amino acids. Per the germline V gene, CDR1 is MNHEY and CDR2 is SVGAGI. The primer mix had 60 Vbeta and 13 Jbeta primers. The repertoire was sequenced with immunoSEQ multiplex PCR; TCRdb's copy has only in-frame clones and lacks some. The top ten hold 8% to 13% of the sample, which has about 150,000 clones, about two thirds seen once. The data derive from a study of cytomegalovirus exposure and HLA in healthy donors. The chain couples TRBV6-5 to TRBJ1-2; perhaps TRBD1 as D (6 bases). The source material was PBMCs. The receptor's source is a man younger than 45 in good health and CMV-seropositive. The CDR3 reads CASIPPGGGYGYTF. CDR3 nucleotide sequence: TGTGCCAGCATCCCACCGGGGGGCGGCTATGGCTACACCTTC.